These 21 T cell receptor beta chains originate from one sample sequenced in a study of shared clonotypes between healthy human individuals. Method: immunoSEQ multiplex PCR; TCRdb's copy keeps in-frame clones and lacks some. The sample shows roughly 1,100,000 clones, more than 65% of them seen only once. The sample consisted of memory CD4+ T cells sorted from blood. The subset is: CD45RA-negative fraction. These TCRs come from a young man in good health.

This chain uses TRBV25-1 with TRBJ2-1; 7 bases fit TRBD1. This CDR3 region has 15 residues. J lost 9 bases, V lost 5 bases, and 13 bases had no gene match. Germline CDR1 is MGHDK and CDR2 is SYGVNS. CDR3: CASSTGQFKGSEQFF. The CDR3 nucleotides read TGTGCCAGCAGTACGGGACAGTTTAAGGGGAGTGAGCAGTTCTTC.

This clone was picked up a small number of times. The CDR3 reads CASSQDRGFAEAFF. The CDR3 DNA reads as TGCGCCAGCAGCCAAGACAGGGGGTTTGCTGAAGCTTTCTTT. V usage is TRBV4-3 and J usage is TRBJ1-1; TRBD1 matches at 7 bases. In germline, CDR1 is LGHNA, CDR2 YSLEER. The length of the CDR3 is 14 residues. V shed 0 bases and J 6 bases; nucleotides not matched to a gene: 4.

The chain employs TRBV19 and TRBJ1-5; D call uncertain. Germline CDR1 is LNHDA and CDR2 is SQIVND (reference sequence). Trimming removed 1 base from V and 4 bases from J, with 11 bases in between. The CDR3 length is 15 residues. The CDR3 spells CASSIGGGKNQPQHF. In nucleotides, the CDR3 is TGTGCCAGTAGTATAGGGGGAGGGAAAAATCAGCCCCAGCATTTT.

This clone was counted a single time. The rearrangement joins TRBV7-9 to TRBJ2-3; D gene ambiguous. The CDR3 is 14 amino acids. V gave up 1 base and J gave up 0 bases, with 5 bases separating them. Germline V lookup: CDR1 SEHNR, CDR2 FQNEAQ (reference sequence). This CDR3 is CASSLEVSTDTQYF. The CDR3, as DNA: TGTGCCAGCAGCTTAGAGGTTAGCACAGATACGCAGTATTTT.

This chain joins TRBV5-1 and TRBJ2-2; D might be TRBD1 or TRBD2, each matching 5 bases. V shed 6 bases and J shed 5 bases, with 14 bases lying between them. CDR1 is SGHRS, CDR2 YFSETQ, per germline. CDR3 length equals 14 residues. The CDR3 spells CASTEGFGTGELFF. In DNA form, the CDR3 reads TGCGCCAGCACCGAGGGGTTCGGGACCGGGGAGCTGTTTTTT.

This chain links TRBV5-6 with TRBJ2-2; no clear D. Trimming cost V 2 bases and J 4 bases, with 6 bases left between them. Germline CDR1 SGHDT, CDR2 YYEEEE. CDR3 length: 13 residues. CDR3 sequence (DNA): TGTGCCAGCAGCTTTGCGACCACCGGGGAGCTGTTTTTT. Protein product: CASSFATTGELFF.

A few counts support this clone. The rearrangement links TRBV7-3 to TRBJ1-1; D is perhaps TRBD1 (5 bases). Between the trimmed V and J ends, which lost 10 bases and 6 bases, there was a span of 12 bases. The CDR3 contains 11 residues. Germline lookup yields CDR1 SGHTA and CDR2 FQGTGA. CDR3 nucleotides: TGTGCCACGAGTGTAGGGGCTGAAGCTTTCTTT. Residues: CATSVGAEAFF.

This chain connects TRBV10-3 to TRBJ2-7, with D possibly being TRBD2 (5 bases). CDR3 length equals 11 residues. Germline V gene lookup returns CDR1 ENHRY and CDR2 SYGVKD. Trimming left V 2 bases short and J 8 bases short, with 7 bases between. CDR3 sequence: CAISEEGKQYF. The CDR3 region has the DNA TGTGCCATCAGTGAGGAGGGAAAGCAGTACTTC.

V usage is TRBV7-8 and J usage is TRBJ1-1, with 8 bases matching TRBD1. Germline V gene sequence: CDR1 SGHVS, CDR2 FQNEAQ. Germline trimming cut 0 bases from V and 1 base from J; bases unmatched to any gene: 1. This CDR3 contains 15 residues. As DNA, the CDR3 is TGTGCCAGCAGCTTAGCACAGGGGGAGAACACTGAAGCTTTCTTT. Its protein is CASSLAQGENTEAFF.

This sequence joins TRBV6-5 and TRBJ1-5; possible D gene TRBD1, 5 bases. Germline V gene sequence: CDR1 MNHEY, CDR2 SVGAGI. The CDR3 is 14 residues long. Trimming removed 6 bases at V and 3 bases at J, with 12 bases between. The CDR3 sequence: CASRLDSFNQPQHF. The CDR3 bases are TGTGCCAGCAGACTCGACAGCTTCAATCAGCCCCAGCATTTT.

The gene calls are TRBV5-4 and TRBJ2-5; 14 nucleotides match TRBD2. The length of the CDR3 is 14 residues. Looked up from germline, CDR1 is SGHNT and CDR2 is YYREEE (reference sequence). The V segment lost 3 bases and the J segment 5 bases; nucleotides outside the gene matches: 0. The CDR3 here is CASSWTSGGETQYF. CDR3 coding DNA: TGTGCCAGCAGCTGGACTAGCGGGGGGGAGACCCAGTACTTC.

This chain connects TRBV5-4 to TRBJ2-2, with unresolved D. The V end was cut by 0 bases, the J end by 0 bases, with 9 bases between. CDR1 is SGHNT, CDR2 YYREEE, per germline (reference sequence). The length of the CDR3 is 16 residues. The CDR3 region is CASSLAAAANTGELFF. In nucleotides, the CDR3 is TGTGCCAGCAGCTTGGCCGCGGCAGCGAACACCGGGGAGCTGTTTTTT.

This chain links TRBV4-1 with TRBJ2-5; D is undetermined. Between the trimmed V and J ends, which lost 0 bases and 8 bases, there was a span of 16 bases. CDR1 and CDR2 from the germline V gene are MGHRA and YSYEKL. The CDR3 length is 15 residues. The CDR3 spells CASSQERGTMGTQYF. The DNA of the CDR3 is TGCGCCAGCAGCCAAGAGCGCGGAACGATGGGAACCCAGTACTTC.

DNA of the CDR3: TGTGCCAGCACCTATAAGGGGGGGGCCCACTACGAGCAGTACTTC. Translated, it gives CASTYKGGAHYEQYF. The chain recombines TRBV6-6 with TRBJ2-7; tentative D call: TRBD2 (7 bases). Germline lookup yields CDR1 MNHNY and CDR2 SVGAGI (reference sequence). This CDR3 is built from 15 residues. V dropped 7 bases and J dropped 3 bases, with 19 bases sitting between them.

The chain carries TRBV15 and TRBJ1-4; TRBD1 agrees at 8 bases. From germline, CDR1 is LNHNV and CDR2 YYDKDF (reference sequence). V dropped 5 bases and J dropped 4; count of bases not matched to a gene: 3. The CDR3 runs 14 residues. Here the CDR3 reads CATSLGQDNEKLFF. The CDR3 DNA reads TGTGCCACCAGCCTGGGACAGGATAATGAAAAACTGTTTTTT.

This clone has just one count. This CDR3 is CASSLGSGDYNEQFF. CDR3 in DNA: TGTGCCAGCAGCTTAGGGTCAGGGGACTACAATGAGCAGTTCTTC. The J gene is TRBJ2-1, the V gene TRBV7-2, with a possible D match to TRBD1 (6 bases). The germline gives CDR1 SGHTA, CDR2 FQGNSA. Trimming left V 1 base short and J 3 bases short, with 10 bases between. The CDR3 spans 15 residues. The full variable domain, completed using reference TRBV7-2 and TRBJ2-1, is GAGVSQSPSNKVTEKGKDVELRCDPISGHTALYWYRQSLGQGLEFLIYFQGNSAPDKSGLPSDRFSAERTGGSVSTLTIQRTQQEDSAVYLCASSLGSGDYNEQFFGPGTRLTVL.

This clone was observed a handful of times. Here the CDR3 reads CSVGSEQYF. CDR3 in DNA: TGCAGCGTAGGGAGCGAGCAGTACTTC. The chain joins TRBV20-1 to TRBJ2-7, with TRBD2 as a possible D gene (5 bases). The germline V gene encodes CDR1 DFQATT and CDR2 SNEGSKA (reference sequence). CDR3 length: 9 amino acids.

This clone was counted between two and nine times. Within the sample, other DNA sequences also encode this same CDR3. This rearrangement joins TRBV19 to TRBJ2-5; D ambiguous. Trimming stripped 5 bases from V and 2 bases from J, with 3 bases between. The CDR3 length is 11 residues. The germline V gene encodes CDR1 LNHDA and CDR2 SQIVND (reference sequence). The CDR3 DNA reads TGTGCCAGTAGTCTTCAAGAGACCCAGTACTTC. Translation gives CASSLQETQYF.

The chain carries TRBV7-2 and TRBJ2-5; D is perhaps TRBD2 (5 bases). Germline lookup yields CDR1 SGHTA and CDR2 FQGNSA. V lost 3 bases and J lost 5, with 13 bases in between. The CDR3 has 14 amino acids. The CDR3 here is CASSLRAVGETQYF. CDR3 nucleotide sequence: TGTGCCAGCAGCTTGCGGGCCGTGGGGGAGACCCAGTACTTC.

This sequence joins TRBV5-4 and TRBJ2-2; 9 bases map to TRBD2. The V gene end was trimmed by 7 bases and the J gene end by 6 bases; junction bases not matched to a gene: 13. The length of the CDR3 is 16 residues. Germline loops: CDR1 SGHNT, CDR2 YYREEE (reference sequence). The CDR3: CASSMQGGGAAGELFF. CDR3 sequence (DNA): TGTGCCAGCTCGATGCAAGGCGGGGGGGCCGCCGGGGAGCTGTTTTTT.

The rearrangement links TRBV6-1 to TRBJ2-1, with D uncertain. The V gene lost 4 bases and the J gene lost 2 bases, with 9 bases spanning the gap. The CDR3 has 14 amino acids. Per the germline V gene, CDR1 is MNHNS and CDR2 is SASEGT. The CDR3 sequence is CASSVSQAYNEQFF. The CDR3 DNA follows: TGTGCCAGCAGTGTCAGCCAGGCCTACAATGAGCAGTTCTTC.